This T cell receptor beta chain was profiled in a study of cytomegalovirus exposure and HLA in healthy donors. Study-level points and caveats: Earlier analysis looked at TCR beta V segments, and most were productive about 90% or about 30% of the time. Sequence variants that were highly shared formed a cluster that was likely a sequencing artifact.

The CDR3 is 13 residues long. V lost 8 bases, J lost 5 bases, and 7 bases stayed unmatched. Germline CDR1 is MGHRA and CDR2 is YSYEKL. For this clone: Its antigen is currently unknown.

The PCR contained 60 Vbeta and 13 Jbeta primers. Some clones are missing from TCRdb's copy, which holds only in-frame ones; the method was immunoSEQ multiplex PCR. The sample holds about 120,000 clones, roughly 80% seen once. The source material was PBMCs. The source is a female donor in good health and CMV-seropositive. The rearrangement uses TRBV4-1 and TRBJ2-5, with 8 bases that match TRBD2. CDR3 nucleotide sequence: TGCGCCAGCTCACTAGCGGCACGGGAGACCCAGTACTTC. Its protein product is CASSLAARETQYF.